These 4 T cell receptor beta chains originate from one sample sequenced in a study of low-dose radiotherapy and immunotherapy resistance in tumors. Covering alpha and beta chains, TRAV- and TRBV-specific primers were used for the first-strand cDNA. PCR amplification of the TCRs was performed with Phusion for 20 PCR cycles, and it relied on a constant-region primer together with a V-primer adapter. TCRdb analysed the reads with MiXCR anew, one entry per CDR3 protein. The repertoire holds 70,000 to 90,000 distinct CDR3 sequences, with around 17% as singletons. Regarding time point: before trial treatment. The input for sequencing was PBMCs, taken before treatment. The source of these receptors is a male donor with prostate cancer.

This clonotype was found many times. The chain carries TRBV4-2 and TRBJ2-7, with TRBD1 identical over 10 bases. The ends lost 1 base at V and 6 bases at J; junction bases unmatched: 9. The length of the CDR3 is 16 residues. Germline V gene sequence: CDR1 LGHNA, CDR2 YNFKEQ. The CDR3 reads CASSQGHLGQGSEQYF. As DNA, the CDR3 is TGTGCCAGCAGCCAAGGACATTTGGGACAGGGGTCCGAGCAGTACTTC.

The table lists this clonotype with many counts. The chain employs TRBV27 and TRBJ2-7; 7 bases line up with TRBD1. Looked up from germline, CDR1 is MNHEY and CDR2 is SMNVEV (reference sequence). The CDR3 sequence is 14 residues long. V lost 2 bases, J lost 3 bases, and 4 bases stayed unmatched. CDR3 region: CASSLRQGVYEQYF. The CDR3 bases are TGTGCCAGCAGTTTACGGCAGGGGGTCTACGAGCAGTACTTC.

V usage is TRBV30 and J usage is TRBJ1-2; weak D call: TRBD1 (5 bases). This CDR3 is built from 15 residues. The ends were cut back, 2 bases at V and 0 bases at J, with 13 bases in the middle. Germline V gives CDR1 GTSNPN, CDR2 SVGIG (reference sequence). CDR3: CAWSMRRAANYGYTF. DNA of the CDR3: TGTGCCTGGAGTATGCGCAGGGCAGCTAACTATGGCTACACCTTC.

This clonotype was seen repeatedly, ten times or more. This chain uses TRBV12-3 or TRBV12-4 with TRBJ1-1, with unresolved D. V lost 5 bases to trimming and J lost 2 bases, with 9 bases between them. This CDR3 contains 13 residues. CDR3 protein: CASSPGANTEAFF. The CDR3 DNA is TGTGCCAGCAGTCCGGGAGCCAACACTGAAGCTTTCTTT.